Below are 11 T cell receptor beta chains sequenced from a single sample in a study of CD8+ T cells in alopecia areata. Sorting of pooled cutaneous lymph node cells was based on CD4, CD8alpha, NKG2D, NKG2ACE and other markers. Reverse transcription of extracted RNA yielded cDNA, which provided the sequencing template. Only in-frame clones appear in the TCRdb table, and some are missing; sequencing was by immunoSEQ multiplex PCR. Found here are 290,000 or so clones, no singletons; the ten largest cover 1.2%. Material: CD4+ T cells sorted from a lymph node. These receptors were obtained from a C3H/HeJ mouse with alopecia areata. Strain haplotype (MHC): H2-k.

As concerns this clone: Gene labels here are mouse ones. With the read ending 4 residues before the CDR3 end, the germline J gene is used to fill in that end. Other DNA sequences in this sample translate to the same CDR3. The V and J genes are TRBV13-1 and TRBJ2-4, with D unresolved. The germline V gene encodes CDR1 NSHNY and CDR2 SYGAGN. The CDR3 is 14 amino acids. The ends were cut back, 2 bases at V and 0 bases at J, with 7 bases in the middle. This CDR3 reads CASSDSSSQNTLYF. The CDR3 bases that were read are TGTGCCAGCAGTGACTCCAGTAGTCAAAAC.

This clone was found many times. Each gene name is a mouse one. The read halts 4 residues ahead of the CDR3 end, with the missing end drawn from the germline J gene. The chain links TRBV17 to TRBJ2-1; 7 bases are a match to TRBD2. This CDR3 comprises 14 residues. In germline, CDR1 is MNHDT, CDR2 YYDKIL. V shed 3 bases and J 3 bases; nucleotides not matched to a gene: 2. The part of the CDR3 DNA that was read is TGTGCTAGCAGTAGTCTGGGGGTCTATGCT. It specifies CASSSLGVYA. The CDR3, in full, reads CASSSLGVYAEQFF.

Worth noting for this clone: Gene names are the mouse ones. Incomplete CDR3 DNA: TGCACCTGCAGTGCAGATTTTGGACAACAAGAC. Amino acid sequence: CTCSADFGQQD. The whole CDR3 protein is CTCSADFGQQDTQYF. The rearrangement uses TRBV1 and TRBJ2-5; perhaps TRBD1 as D (5 bases). The missing CDR3 end, 4 residues past where the read stops, is filled in from the germline J gene. The CDR3 sequence is 15 residues long. Germline-derived CDR1 and CDR2 are NSQYPW and LRSPGD (reference sequence). V dropped 0 bases and J dropped 3 bases, with 10 bases sitting between them.

To note about this clone: Each gene name is a mouse one. The read stops 4 residues short of the end of the CDR3; the missing end is completed from the germline J gene. This chain connects TRBV17 to TRBJ2-3; TRBD2 agrees at 8 bases. The CDR3 has 16 residues. Germline V lookup: CDR1 MNHDT, CDR2 YYDKIL. Trimming removed 1 base from V and 1 base from J; junction bases left unmatched: 4. The sequenced CDR3 bases are TGTGCTAGCAGTAGAGGGGGGGGCGATGGTGCAGAA. Translating it yields CASSRGGGDGAE. The full CDR3 reads CASSRGGGDGAETLYF.

This clone was counted between two and nine times. The gene names given are mouse names. With the read ending 4 residues before the CDR3 end, the germline J gene is used to fill in that end. This sequence joins TRBV17 and TRBJ2-1, with 9 nucleotides matching TRBD2. Germline assignment: CDR1 MNHDT and CDR2 YYDKIL. The CDR3 extends over 14 amino acids. V dropped 5 bases and J dropped 3; count of bases not matched to a gene: 2. CDR3 residues: CASSVGGPYAEQFF. Partial CDR3 DNA: TGTGCTAGCAGTGTGGGGGGGCCCTATGCT.

Note on this clone: Gene names denote mouse genes. Read coverage stops 4 residues before the CDR3 terminus; the germline J gene supplies the remainder. The rearrangement uses TRBV13-3 and TRBJ2-5; 10 bases are shared with TRBD2. The CDR3 totals 17 residues. J gave up 0 bases and V 3 bases, and 7 bases lay outside the gene matches. Germline values: CDR1 NNHDY, CDR2 SYVADS. Incomplete CDR3 DNA: TGTGCCAGCAGTGGACTGGGGGGCCCTACTAACCAAGAC. Its protein product is CASSGLGGPTNQD. The complete CDR3 reads CASSGLGGPTNQDTQYF.

In this sample, this clone turned up a few times. The gene symbols are mouse symbols. The CDR3 goes on 4 residues after the read ends, and that part is filled in from the germline J gene. The chain links TRBV13-1 to TRBJ1-2, with TRBD1 as a possible D gene (6 bases). CDR1 and CDR2 from the germline V gene are NSHNY and SYGAGN. This CDR3 is 13 amino acids long. CDR3 amino acids: CASSDGGGGDYTF. The sequenced part of the CDR3 DNA is TGTGCCAGCAGTGATGGGGGGGGCGGC.

Turning to this clone: Mouse germline and gene names are used. Read coverage stops 4 residues before the CDR3 terminus; the germline J gene supplies the remainder. The J gene is TRBJ1-2, the V gene TRBV13-3; tentatively, D is TRBD1 (5 bases). Germline CDR1 NNHDY, CDR2 SYVADS. The length of the CDR3 is 14 residues. Trimming left V 5 bases short and J 1 base short, with 12 bases between. The CDR3 sequence is CASRALGQNSDYTF. The sequenced CDR3 bases are TGTGCCAGCAGGGCCCTCGGACAAAACTCC.

This clone has a handful of counts. Gene names and germline match the mouse. The read ends 4 residues early relative to the CDR3; the germline J gene fills the gap. Other DNA sequences in the same sample also yield this CDR3. The V call is TRBV19, the J call TRBJ2-2, with a possible D match to TRBD2 (7 bases). With 0 bases removed from V and 2 bases from J, the gap between germline ends came to 8 bases. This CDR3 has 15 amino acids. In germline, CDR1 is FNHDT, CDR2 SITEND (reference sequence). The sequenced part of the CDR3 DNA is TGTGCCAGCAGTATAGAGGGGGGCAACACCGGG. This gives the protein CASSIEGGNTG. The full CDR3 reads CASSIEGGNTGQLYF.

About this clone itself: Since a much larger clone is just one base distant, this may be a read error. Mouse gene names apply. The CDR3 extends 4 residues past the end of the read, so its final part is completed from the germline J gene. The chain has TRBV13-1 and TRBJ2-7, with D possibly matching TRBD2 (7 bases). V was trimmed by 2 bases and J by 2 bases, leaving 8 bases between them. Germline CDR1 reads NSHNY; CDR2 reads SYGAGN. This CDR3 spans 13 amino acids. This CDR3 is CASSDGGPYEQYF. The CDR3 DNA, read in part, is TGTGCCAGCAGTGACGGGGGGCCCTAT.

This clone turned up a few times. The genes are named according to mouse. The CDR3 end falls 4 residues outside the read, so it is completed with the germline J gene. V and J are TRBV5 and TRBJ2-1; TRBD2 is a possible D gene (6 bases). This CDR3 region has 15 residues. V lost 1 base and J lost 3, with 10 bases in between. CDR1 LGHNA and CDR2 YNLKQL come from the germline V gene (reference sequence). CDR3 protein: CASSQGWGIYAEQFF. CDR3 bases read: TGTGCCAGCAGCCAAGGGTGGGGGATCTATGCT.